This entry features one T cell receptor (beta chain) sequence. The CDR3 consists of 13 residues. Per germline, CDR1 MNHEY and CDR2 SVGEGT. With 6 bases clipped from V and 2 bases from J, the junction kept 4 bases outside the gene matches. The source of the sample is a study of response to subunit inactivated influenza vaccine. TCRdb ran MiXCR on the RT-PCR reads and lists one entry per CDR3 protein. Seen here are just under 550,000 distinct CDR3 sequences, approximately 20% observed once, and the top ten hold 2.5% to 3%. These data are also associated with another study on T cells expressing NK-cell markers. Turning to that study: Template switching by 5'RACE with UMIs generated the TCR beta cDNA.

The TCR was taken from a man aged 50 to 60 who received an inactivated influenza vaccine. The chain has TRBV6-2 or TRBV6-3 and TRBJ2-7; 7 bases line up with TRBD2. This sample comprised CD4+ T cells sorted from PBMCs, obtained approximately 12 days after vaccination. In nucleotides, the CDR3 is TGTGCCAGCAGGGCTAGCGGCGCCTACGAGCAGTACTTC. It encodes CASRASGAYEQYF.